This TCR beta chain was obtained from a study of response to subunit inactivated influenza vaccine. Germline V gene lookup returns CDR1 GTSNPN and CDR2 SVGIG (reference sequence). The CDR3 totals 15 residues. V lost 4 bases to trimming and J lost 0 bases, with 13 bases between them. TCRdb re-called the RT-PCR reads through MiXCR, storing one row per CDR3 protein. The sample contains around 600,000 distinct CDR3 sequences, around 11% of which appear only once. The sample was also reused in another study, on T cells expressing NK-cell markers. As that study records: Libraries used 5'RACE template switching adding universal primer site and UMIs. With respect to HCMV, most of the eight sequenced donors were seropositive, and one was seronegative. In a group of 5 or 6 donors, dominant NKG2C+ clonotypes represented roughly 1.0-7.0% of CD8+ T cells. These clonotypes, the leaders elsewhere, also led the CD3+CD56-NKG2C+ fraction in four donors. No clear determination of HCMV specificity was made for expanded NKG2C+ T cell clones.

The material was PBMCs from blood, obtained on the day of vaccination. The clonotype comes from a man aged 45-65 years who received an inactivated influenza vaccine. The V and J genes are TRBV30 and TRBJ2-1; D unclear. The chain's CDR3 is CAWTITDNSYNEQFF. DNA of the CDR3: TGTGCCTGGACCATCACTGATAACTCCTACAATGAGCAGTTCTTC.